What follows describes a single T cell receptor beta chain. No antigen is known for it. TCR beta CDR3 region amplification was performed from RNA transcripts. First-round RT-PCR with HTBI primers amplified the TCR CDR3 region. TCRdb called the multiplex PCR reads again in MiXCR, with one record for every CDR3 protein. The sample lists about 500,000 distinct CDR3 sequences; 16% were seen once. This sample is part of a study of T cells in Graves' hyperthyroidism and ophthalmopathy. Study findings and constraints: Ophthalmopathy was identified by the model a median approximately six months ahead of onset.

The TCR comes from a young woman with Graves' hyperthyroidism. Sequencing used blood.

DNA of the CDR3: TGTGCCAGCAGTTGGACCGGGACTAGCGGACGCGAGCAGTACTTC. As protein: CASSWTGTSGREQYF. J is TRBJ2-7 and V is TRBV6-1; 11 nucleotides agree with TRBD2. Trimming removed 5 bases from V and 6 bases from J; junction bases left unmatched: 9. This CDR3 is 15 amino acids long. From germline, CDR1 is MNHNS and CDR2 SASEGT.